This T cell receptor (beta chain) was sequenced during a study of T cell responses to AZD1222 COVID-19 vaccine. The method was immunoSEQ multiplex PCR; TCRdb's version includes in-frame clones alone and lacks a portion of them. Among approximately 150,000 clones listed, around 94% were seen once. Study-wide results and limits: Donors in the cohort were predominantly white British and more often female, and clonal diversity was possibly underestimated.

For this clone: Its antigen is as yet unknown.

J gave up 6 bases and V 5 bases, and 7 bases lay outside the gene matches. CDR1 is KGHSH, CDR2 LQKENI, per germline. The CDR3 length is 15 residues. The receptor was derived from an adult in good health. The chain is built from TRBV18 and TRBJ1-6; 7 bases are shared with TRBD1. Sequencing was performed on peripheral blood, taken on day 0 of AZD1222 vaccination. The CDR3, as DNA: TGTGCCAGCTCATCAACCGGGACAGCTAATTCACCCCTCCACTTT. This translates into CASSSTGTANSPLHF.